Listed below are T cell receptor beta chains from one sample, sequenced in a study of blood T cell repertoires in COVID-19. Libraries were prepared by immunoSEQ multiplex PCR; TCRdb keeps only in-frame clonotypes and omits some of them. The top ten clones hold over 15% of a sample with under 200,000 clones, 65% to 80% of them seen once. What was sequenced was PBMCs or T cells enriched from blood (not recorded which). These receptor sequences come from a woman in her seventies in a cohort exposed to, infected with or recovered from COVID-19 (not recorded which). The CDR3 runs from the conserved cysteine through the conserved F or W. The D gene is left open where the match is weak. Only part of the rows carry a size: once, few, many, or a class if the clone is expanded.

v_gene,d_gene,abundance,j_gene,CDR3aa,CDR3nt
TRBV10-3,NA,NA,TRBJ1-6,CAISESMQGQGSPLHF,TGTGCCATCAGTGAGTCGATGCAGGGGCAAGGTTCACCCCTCCACTTT
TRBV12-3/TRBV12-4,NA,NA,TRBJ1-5,CASRSTANQPQHF,TGTGCCAGCAGGTCGACAGCGAATCAGCCCCAGCATTTT
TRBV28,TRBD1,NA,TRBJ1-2,CASSLGGTGLLTYGYTF,TGTGCCAGCAGTTTAGGTGGGACAGGGTTGTTGACCTATGGCTACACCTTC
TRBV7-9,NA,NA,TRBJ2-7,CASSPAGSVGEQYF,TGTGCCAGCAGCCCCGCGGGTTCCGTTGGGGAGCAGTACTTC
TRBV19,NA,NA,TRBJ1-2,CASSIGPGTTYGYTF,TGTGCCAGTAGTATAGGGCCCGGGACAACCTATGGCTACACCTTC
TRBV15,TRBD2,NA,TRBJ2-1,CATSRDWAGGHGGQFF,TGTGCCACCAGCAGAGATTGGGCGGGAGGACACGGAGGGCAGTTCTTC
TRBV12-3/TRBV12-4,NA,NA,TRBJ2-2,CASSIRGSGELFF,TGTGCCAGCAGCATCAGGGGCAGCGGGGAGCTGTTTTTT
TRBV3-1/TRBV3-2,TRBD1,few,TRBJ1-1,CASSRRDSEALAFF,TGTGCCAGCAGCCGCCGGGACAGCGAGGCCTTAGCTTTCTTT
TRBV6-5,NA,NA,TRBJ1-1,CASRNQGNTEAFF,TGTGCCAGCAGGAATCAGGGAAACACTGAAGCTTTCTTT
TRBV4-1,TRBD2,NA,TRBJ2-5,CASSQGIMVIAGGQETQYF,TGCGCCAGCAGCCAAGGTATTATGGTGATAGCGGGAGGCCAAGAGACCCAGTACTTC
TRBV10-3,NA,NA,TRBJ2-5,CAISDPGRGKETQYF,TGTGCCATCAGTGACCCGGGTAGAGGGAAAGAGACCCAGTACTTC
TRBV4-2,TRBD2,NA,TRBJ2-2,CASSQGLLGLASTGELFF,TGTGCCAGCAGCCAAGGACTACTGGGACTAGCGAGCACCGGGGAGCTGTTTTTT
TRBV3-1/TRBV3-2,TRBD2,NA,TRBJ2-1,CASSQDWGTSGYNEQFF,TGTGCCAGCAGCCAAGATTGGGGGACTAGCGGCTACAATGAGCAGTTCTTC
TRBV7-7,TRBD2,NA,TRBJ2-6,CASSLGLAGSSGANVLTF,TGTGCTAGCAGCTTAGGACTAGCGGGAAGCTCTGGGGCCAACGTCCTGACTTTC
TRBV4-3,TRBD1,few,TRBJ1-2,CASSQATGQGGYGYTF,TGCGCCAGCAGCCAGGCTACGGGACAGGGAGGCTATGGCTACACCTTC
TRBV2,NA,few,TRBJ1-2,CASSAENYGYTF,TGTGCCAGCAGTGCAGAAAACTATGGCTACACCTTC
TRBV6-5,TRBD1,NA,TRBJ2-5,CASRTGGAQETQYF,TGTGCCAGCAGGACAGGGGGTGCCCAAGAGACCCAGTACTTC
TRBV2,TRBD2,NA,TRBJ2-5,CASRLAEETQYF,TGTGCCAGCAGACTAGCGGAAGAGACCCAGTACTTC
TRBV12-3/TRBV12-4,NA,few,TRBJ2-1,CASSLMGANEQFF,TGTGCCAGCAGTTTGATGGGGGCGAATGAGCAGTTCTTC
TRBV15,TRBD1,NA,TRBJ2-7,CATSRGTGSVLYEQYF,TGTGCCACCAGCAGAGGGACAGGGTCTGTTCTATACGAGCAGTACTTC
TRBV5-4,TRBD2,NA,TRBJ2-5,CASSSRTSASETQYF,TGTGCCAGCAGCTCACGGACTAGCGCTAGCGAGACCCAGTACTTC
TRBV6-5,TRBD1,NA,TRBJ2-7,CASRPRDRGDEQYF,TGTGCCAGCAGACCCCGGGACAGGGGGGACGAGCAGTACTTC
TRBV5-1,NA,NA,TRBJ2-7,CASSLSGPAGEQYF,TGCGCCAGCAGCTTGTCGGGGCCCGCGGGGGAGCAGTACTTC
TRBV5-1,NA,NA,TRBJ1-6,CASTGRQNSPLHF,TGCGCCAGCACCGGGAGACAGAATTCACCCCTCCACTTT
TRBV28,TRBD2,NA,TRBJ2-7,CASRSSGNSYEQYF,TGTGCCAGCAGATCTAGCGGAAACTCCTACGAGCAGTACTTC
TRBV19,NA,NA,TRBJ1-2,CATGGGAYGYTF,TGTGCCACGGGAGGGGGTGCCTATGGCTACACCTTC
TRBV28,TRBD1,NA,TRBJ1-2,CASSFPLFKGAAPNYGYTF,TGTGCCAGCAGTTTCCCCCTTTTCAAGGGGGCGGCTCCTAACTATGGCTACACCTTC
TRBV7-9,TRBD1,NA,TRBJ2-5,CASSPGTVEETQYF,TGTGCCAGCAGCCCCGGGACAGTTGAAGAGACCCAGTACTTC
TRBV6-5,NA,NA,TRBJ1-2,CASSYRGYRGYTF,TGTGCCAGCAGTTACAGGGGGTATCGGGGCTACACCTTC
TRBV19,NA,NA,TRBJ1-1,CASSITGINTEAFF,TGTGCCAGTAGTATAACAGGCATAAACACTGAAGCTTTCTTT
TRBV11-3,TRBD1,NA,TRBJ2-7,CASSLGQGSSYEQYF,TGTGCCAGCAGCCTAGGACAGGGCAGCTCCTACGAGCAGTACTTC
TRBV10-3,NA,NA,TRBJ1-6,CAIRIDGDSPLHF,TGTGCCATCAGAATCGACGGGGATTCACCCCTCCACTTT
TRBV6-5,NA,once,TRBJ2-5,CASLLNRVVVGTQYF,TGTGCCAGCCTGCTCAACAGGGTGGTGGTTGGGACCCAGTACTTC
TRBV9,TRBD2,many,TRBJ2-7,CASSVDKTSAFYEQYF,TGTGCCAGCAGCGTAGACAAGACTAGCGCCTTCTACGAGCAGTACTTC
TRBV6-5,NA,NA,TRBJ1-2,CASSLDGLGYGYTF,TGTGCCAGCAGCCTCGACGGACTCGGCTATGGCTACACCTTC
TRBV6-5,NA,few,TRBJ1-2,CASSYTGLRGYTF,TGTGCCAGCAGTTACACAGGGCTCCGGGGCTACACCTTC
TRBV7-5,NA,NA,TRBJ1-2,CARSFQANYGYTF,TGTGCCAGAAGCTTCCAGGCTAACTATGGCTACACCTTC
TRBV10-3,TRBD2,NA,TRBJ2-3,CAISVLAGGPDTQYF,TGTGCCATCAGCGTATTAGCGGGAGGGCCAGATACGCAGTATTTT
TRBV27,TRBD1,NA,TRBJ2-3,CASRTGWTDTQYF,TGTGCCAGCAGGACAGGGTGGACAGATACGCAGTATTTT
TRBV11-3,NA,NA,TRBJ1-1,CASSLNRYTEAFF,TGTGCCAGCAGCTTAAACAGATACACTGAAGCTTTCTTT